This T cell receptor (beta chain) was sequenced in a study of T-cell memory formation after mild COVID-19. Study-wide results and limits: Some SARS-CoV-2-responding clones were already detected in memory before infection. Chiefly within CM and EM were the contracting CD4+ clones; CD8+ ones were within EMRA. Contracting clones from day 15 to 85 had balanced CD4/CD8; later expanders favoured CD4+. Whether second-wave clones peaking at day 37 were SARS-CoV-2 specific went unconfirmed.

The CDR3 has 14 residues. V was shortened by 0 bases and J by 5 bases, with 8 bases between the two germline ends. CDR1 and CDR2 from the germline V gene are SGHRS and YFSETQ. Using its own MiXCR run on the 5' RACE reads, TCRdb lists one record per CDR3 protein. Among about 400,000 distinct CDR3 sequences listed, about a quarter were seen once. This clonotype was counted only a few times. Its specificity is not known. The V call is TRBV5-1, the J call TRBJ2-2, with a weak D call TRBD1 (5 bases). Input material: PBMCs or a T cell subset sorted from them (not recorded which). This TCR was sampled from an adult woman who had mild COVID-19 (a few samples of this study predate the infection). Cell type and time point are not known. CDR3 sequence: CASSLARETGELFF. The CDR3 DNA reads TGCGCCAGCAGCTTGGCCAGGGAAACCGGGGAGCTGTTTTTT.